In its sample, the clone carrying this T cell receptor beta chain was seen once. Its antigen is still unknown. This record comes from a study of radiation and T cells in renal cell carcinoma. Specified time point: blood 2 weeks post-SBRT. Treatment: 15 Gy SBRT to primary tumor, nephrectomy 4 weeks later. Radiation-treated patients gave blood at baseline, week 2 and week 4. Germline CDR1 and CDR2: SGHVS and FNYEAQ. This CDR3 has 17 amino acids. Trimming took off 3 bases at V and 4 bases at J, with 16 bases between the two ends. Generated by immunoSEQ multiplex PCR, the TCRdb table keeps only in-frame clones and is missing some. The sample shows about 120,000 clones, approximately 85% of them seen only once. Study-level points and caveats: In blood, top tumor clones expanded by 2 weeks, shrinking by 4.

The chain couples TRBV7-6 to TRBJ2-6, with D possibly being TRBD1 or TRBD2 (5 bases each). The TCR sequence derives from a middle-aged man with renal cell carcinoma. Sequences were derived from blood, sampled from a patient whose treatment included radiotherapy and nephrectomy. This CDR3 reads CASSLTGPSVGANVLTF. As DNA, the CDR3 is TGTGCCAGCAGCTTGACGGGACCCTCCGTCGGGGCCAACGTCCTGACTTTC.